Listed below are T cell receptor beta chains from one sample, sequenced in a study of blood T cells in healthy people across ages. TCRdb reanalysed the 5' RACE reads using MiXCR and keeps one entry per CDR3 protein. The sample consists of around 1,500,000 distinct CDR3 sequences, 35% to 45% of them appearing once. Input material: blood. The receptors stem from a woman under 30 in good health. The CDR3 runs from the conserved cysteine through the conserved F or W. A D gene is named only where the DNA matches it firmly. Clone size, where shown, is once, few, many, or a class for clones that have expanded.

j_call: TRBJ2-1; d_call: -; cdr3_length: 15; clone_size: -; v_call: TRBV2; cdr3_nt: TGTGCCACCTTGGATATCGACAGGCCTTTTCCTGAGCAGTTCTTC; cdr3_aa: CATLDIDRPFPEQFF
j_call: TRBJ2-7; d_call: -; cdr3_length: 13; clone_size: -; v_call: TRBV20-1; cdr3_nt: TGCAGTGCTAGCGGGCAGACTGACTACGAGCAGTACTTC; cdr3_aa: CSASGQTDYEQYF
j_call: TRBJ1-6; d_call: -; cdr3_length: 16; clone_size: -; v_call: TRBV7-8; cdr3_nt: TGTGCCAGCAGCTTAAACTCAAGGGATTATAATTCACCCCTCCACTTT; cdr3_aa: CASSLNSRDYNSPLHF
j_call: TRBJ2-7; d_call: -; cdr3_length: 15; clone_size: -; v_call: TRBV7-2; cdr3_nt: TGTGCCAGCAGCTTATACGGCAGAGATCCCTACGAGCAGTACTTC; cdr3_aa: CASSLYGRDPYEQYF
j_call: TRBJ2-1; d_call: -; cdr3_length: 11; clone_size: few; v_call: TRBV12-3/TRBV12-4; cdr3_nt: TGTGCCAGCCTGCAGGGTAATGAGCAGTTCTTC; cdr3_aa: CASLQGNEQFF
j_call: TRBJ2-1; d_call: -; cdr3_length: 16; clone_size: -; v_call: TRBV5-1; cdr3_nt: TGCGCCAGCAGCTTGGGGCCGGTGGGGACTTACAATGAGCAGTTCTTC; cdr3_aa: CASSLGPVGTYNEQFF
j_call: TRBJ2-7; d_call: TRBD2; cdr3_length: 14; clone_size: -; v_call: TRBV20-1; cdr3_nt: TGCAGTGCTAGGGGGTCGACTAGCGGCTACGAGCAGTACTTC; cdr3_aa: CSARGSTSGYEQYF
j_call: TRBJ1-6; d_call: -; cdr3_length: 19; clone_size: -; v_call: TRBV3-1; cdr3_nt: TGTGCCAGCAGCCAAGACCCCTGGATGGCAGAACGAGGAAATTCACCCCTCCACTTT; cdr3_aa: CASSQDPWMAERGNSPLHF
j_call: TRBJ2-1; d_call: -; cdr3_length: 15; clone_size: -; v_call: TRBV12-3/TRBV12-4; cdr3_nt: TGTGCCAGCAGTGACGGGCGGGTAAACTACAATGAGCAGTTCTTC; cdr3_aa: CASSDGRVNYNEQFF
j_call: TRBJ2-2; d_call: -; cdr3_length: 15; clone_size: -; v_call: TRBV3-1; cdr3_nt: TGTGCCAGCAGCCAAGATCGCCTAGTTTCCGGGGAGCTGTTTTTT; cdr3_aa: CASSQDRLVSGELFF
j_call: TRBJ2-3; d_call: TRBD2; cdr3_length: 19; clone_size: -; v_call: TRBV10-3; cdr3_nt: TGTGCCATCAGTGGTCTAGCGGGAGCCGACAGGGCGGACGCAGATACGCAGTATTTT; cdr3_aa: CAISGLAGADRADADTQYF
j_call: TRBJ2-7; d_call: -; cdr3_length: 13; clone_size: -; v_call: TRBV3-1; cdr3_nt: TGTGCCAGCAGCCAAGATTTTGGCTACGAGCAGTACTTC; cdr3_aa: CASSQDFGYEQYF
j_call: TRBJ2-1; d_call: TRBD2; cdr3_length: 17; clone_size: -; v_call: TRBV20-1; cdr3_nt: TGCAGTGCTAGACTTTTTAGCGGGGGGGCTAGGGTCAATGAGCAGTTCTTC; cdr3_aa: CSARLFSGGARVNEQFF
j_call: TRBJ2-1; d_call: -; cdr3_length: 14; clone_size: -; v_call: TRBV20-1; cdr3_nt: TGCAGTGCTCCGAGGCCCGCAGGCTACAATGAGCAGTTCTTC; cdr3_aa: CSAPRPAGYNEQFF
j_call: TRBJ2-3; d_call: -; cdr3_length: 15; clone_size: -; v_call: TRBV5-1; cdr3_nt: TGCGCCAGCAGCCGTTTGACAGGAACCACAGATACGCAGTATTTT; cdr3_aa: CASSRLTGTTDTQYF